One T cell receptor (beta chain) is described in this entry. Its antigen is currently not known. Base qualities are not recorded, but no much larger clone differs from it by a single base. Clipping removes 2 bases from V and 5 bases from J, with 4 as the unmatched junction base count. From a lookup of the germline V gene, CDR1 and CDR2 are SGHRS and YFSETQ. The CDR3 spans 14 residues, from the cysteine through the phenylalanine. The sequence is cut down to CDR3 DNA, 42 bases in frame from base 1. This specimen belongs to a study of cytotoxic CD8 clonotypes in ibrutinib-treated CLL (dated by TCRdb to about 2021). Background for the entire study: The cohort had over ten relapsed/refractory and some 15 treatment-naive patients; approximately 18 were IGHV unmutated. Response samples were taken after a median of approximately 12 months on treatment, ranging from roughly 6 to 36 months. Of the 90 or so participants in the trial, approximately 25 had longitudinal samples available. An average of 255,043 productive templates and about 100,000 productive rearrangements was obtained per sample. Cryopreserved peripheral blood mononuclear cells were obtained prior to treatment, at the time of response, and at either disease progression or sustained remission. Every sample from remission and from progressive disease was obtained while the patients were still on ibrutinib. Partial responses were observed in some 24 patients and complete responses in 2; after a median follow-up of 68 months, remission was maintained in around 14 patients and progression was observed in around twelve.

Overall results and qualifications from the work: Baseline clonality was found to be higher than that of age-matched healthy donors and was strongly correlated with circulating CD8+ T-cell counts. Public clonotypes were rare and either shrank or stayed stable during treatment, and the rise in clonality at ibrutinib response reflected expansion of private clonotypes. Sustained-remission and progressing patients did not have matched sampling times, and lymph node repertoires were not examined. At ibrutinib response clonality went up, during sustained remission it held steady, and at progression it dropped back toward baseline.

The time point label of this sample denotes: approximately 2 years on ibrutinib. For TCR beta library preparation, 1.5 to 2.5 micrograms of genomic DNA were extracted from the cryopreserved PBMCs. High-throughput TCR beta sequencing was performed on longitudinal blood samples from CLL patients receiving ibrutinib monotherapy. Patients were enrolled in a phase 2 open-label single-center ibrutinib monotherapy trial. A MiSeq instrument was used for deep resolution sequencing, which targeted depths ranging from 1 in 1 million up to 1 in 200,000 T cells, with coverage averaging 10x for each clonotype. The immunoSEQ hsTCRB Kit was used to generate TCR beta libraries. Concerning the study's data processing: ImmunoSEQ Data Assistant and ImmunoSEQ Analyzer were used for data analysis, and V, D and J genes were assigned according to IMGT definitions. Clonality, which ranges from 0 to 1, was calculated as one minus the normalized Shannon entropy of productive rearrangement frequencies. Only overrepresented clonotypes making up at least 0.05% of the repertoire of each patient were included in the public clonotype analysis. Around 13 age-matched healthy donor repertoires from immuneACCESS were used as controls for clonality. This is the immuneACCESS table as TCRdb keeps it, with only in-frame sequences that have V and J called. A part of the clones is gone; compared with another copy, unresolved V genes explain less than half, and the rest is unexplained. That table supplies the V and J calls and clone size; D and trimming were determined from the DNA. The sample has about 160,000 clones on record, approximately 80% of them singletons. The top ten hold roughly 4.6% of the sample.

The chain employs TRBV5-1 and TRBJ2-3; TRBD1 aligns with 8 central bases. Source: PBMCs, taken after 24 months of ibrutinib treatment. The clonotype was recovered from a human donor with chronic lymphocytic leukemia. In nucleotides, the sequence is TGCGCCAGCAGCTTCCAGGGGGCGCAAGATACGCAGTATTTT. Its protein reads: CASSFQGAQDTQYF.